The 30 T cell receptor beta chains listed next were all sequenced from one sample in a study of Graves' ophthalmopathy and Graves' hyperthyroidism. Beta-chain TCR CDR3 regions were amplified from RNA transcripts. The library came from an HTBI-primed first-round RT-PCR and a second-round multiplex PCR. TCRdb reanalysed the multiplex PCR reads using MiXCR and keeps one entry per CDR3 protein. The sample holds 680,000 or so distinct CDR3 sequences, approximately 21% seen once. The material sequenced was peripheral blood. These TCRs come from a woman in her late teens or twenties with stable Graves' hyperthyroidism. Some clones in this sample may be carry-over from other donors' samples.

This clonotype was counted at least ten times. The CDR3 sequence is CASSLGTLGSYEQYF. The CDR3 DNA sequence: TGTGCCAGCAGTTTAGGGACCCTGGGATCCTACGAGCAGTACTTC. The chain has TRBV28 and TRBJ2-7; D might be TRBD1 or TRBD2, each matching 5 bases. Per the germline V gene, CDR1 is MDHEN and CDR2 is SYDVKM. The CDR3 length is 15 residues. V gave up 2 bases and J gave up 1 base, with 12 bases separating them.

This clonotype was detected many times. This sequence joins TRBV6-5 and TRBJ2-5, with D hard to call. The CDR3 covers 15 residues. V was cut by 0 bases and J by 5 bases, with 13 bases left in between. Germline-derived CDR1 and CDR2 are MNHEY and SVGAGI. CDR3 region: CASSYSRRAGETQYF. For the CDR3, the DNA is TGTGCCAGCAGTTACTCTCGGCGAGCCGGGGAGACCCAGTACTTC.

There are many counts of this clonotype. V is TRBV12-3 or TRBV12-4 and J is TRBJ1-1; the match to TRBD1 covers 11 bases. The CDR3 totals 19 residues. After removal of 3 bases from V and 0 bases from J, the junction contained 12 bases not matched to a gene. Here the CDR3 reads CASSFWDRGFTAMNTEAFF. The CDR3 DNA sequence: TGTGCCAGCAGTTTCTGGGACAGGGGGTTTACAGCTATGAACACTGAAGCTTTCTTT.

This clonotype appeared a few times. Here the CDR3 reads CASSRAGQGYEQYF. The CDR3 bases are TGTGCCAGCAGCCGCGCGGGACAGGGGTACGAGCAGTACTTC. This chain connects TRBV11-2 to TRBJ2-7, with 10 nucleotides matching TRBD1. The CDR3 is made up of 14 amino acids. The germline V gene encodes CDR1 SGHAT and CDR2 FQNNGV. The V and J ends lost 5 bases and 4 bases, in that order; junction bases with no gene match: 5. The full variable domain, rest sourced from reference TRBV11-2 and TRBJ2-7, is EAGVAQSPRYKIIEKRQSVAFWCNPISGHATLYWYQQILGQGPKLLIQFQNNGVVDDSQLPKDRFSAERLKGVDSTLKIQPAKLEDSAVYLCASSRAGQGYEQYFGPGTRLTVT.

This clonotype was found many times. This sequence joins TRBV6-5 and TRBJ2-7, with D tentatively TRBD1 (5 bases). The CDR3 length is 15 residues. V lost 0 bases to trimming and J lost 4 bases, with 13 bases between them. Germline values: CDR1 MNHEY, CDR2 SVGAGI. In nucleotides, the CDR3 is TGTGCCAGCAGTTACTCGAAGGCAGGGCTTTACGAGCAGTACTTC. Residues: CASSYSKAGLYEQYF.

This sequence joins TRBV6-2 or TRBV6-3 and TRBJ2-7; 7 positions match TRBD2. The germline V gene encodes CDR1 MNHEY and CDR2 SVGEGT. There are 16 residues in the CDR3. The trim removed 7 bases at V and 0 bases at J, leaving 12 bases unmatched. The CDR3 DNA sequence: TGTGCCAGCACCCGAGGGGTCGCGGGGGTCTCCTACGAGCAGTACTTC. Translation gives CASTRGVAGVSYEQYF.

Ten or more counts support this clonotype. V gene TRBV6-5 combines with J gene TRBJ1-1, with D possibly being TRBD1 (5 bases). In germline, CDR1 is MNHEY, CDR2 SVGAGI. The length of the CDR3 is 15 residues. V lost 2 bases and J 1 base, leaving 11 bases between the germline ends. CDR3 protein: CASSYADSPNTEAFF. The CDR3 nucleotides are TGTGCCAGCAGTTACGCAGACAGCCCGAACACTGAAGCTTTCTTT.

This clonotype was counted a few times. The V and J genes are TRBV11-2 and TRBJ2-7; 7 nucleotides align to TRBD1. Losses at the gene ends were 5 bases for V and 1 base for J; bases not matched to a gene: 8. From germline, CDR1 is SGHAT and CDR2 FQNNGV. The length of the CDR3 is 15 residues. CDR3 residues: CASSPRDSGSYEQYF. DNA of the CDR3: TGTGCCAGCAGCCCCCGGGACAGCGGTTCCTACGAGCAGTACTTC. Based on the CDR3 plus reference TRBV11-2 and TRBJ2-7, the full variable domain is EAGVAQSPRYKIIEKRQSVAFWCNPISGHATLYWYQQILGQGPKLLIQFQNNGVVDDSQLPKDRFSAERLKGVDSTLKIQPAKLEDSAVYLCASSPRDSGSYEQYFGPGTRLTVT.

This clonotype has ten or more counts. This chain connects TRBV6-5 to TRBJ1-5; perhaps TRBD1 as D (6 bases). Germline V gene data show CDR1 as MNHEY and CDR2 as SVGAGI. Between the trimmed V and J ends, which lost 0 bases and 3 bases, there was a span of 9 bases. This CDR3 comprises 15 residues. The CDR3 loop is CASSYSGGANQPQHF. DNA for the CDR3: TGTGCCAGCAGTTACTCTGGGGGGGCCAATCAGCCCCAGCATTTT.

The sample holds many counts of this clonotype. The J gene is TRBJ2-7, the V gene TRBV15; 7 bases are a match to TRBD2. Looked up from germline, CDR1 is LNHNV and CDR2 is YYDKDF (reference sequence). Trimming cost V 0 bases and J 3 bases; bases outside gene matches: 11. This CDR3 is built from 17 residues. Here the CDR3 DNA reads TGTGCCACCAGCAGAGATAGCGGGCCAGGGACTTACTACGAGCAGTACTTC. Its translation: CATSRDSGPGTYYEQYF.

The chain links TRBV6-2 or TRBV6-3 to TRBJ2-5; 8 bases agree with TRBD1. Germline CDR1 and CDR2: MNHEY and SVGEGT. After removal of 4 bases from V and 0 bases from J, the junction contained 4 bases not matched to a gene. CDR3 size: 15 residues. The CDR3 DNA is TGTGCCAGCAGTTCAGCGACAGGGGACCAAGAGACCCAGTACTTC. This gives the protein CASSSATGDQETQYF.

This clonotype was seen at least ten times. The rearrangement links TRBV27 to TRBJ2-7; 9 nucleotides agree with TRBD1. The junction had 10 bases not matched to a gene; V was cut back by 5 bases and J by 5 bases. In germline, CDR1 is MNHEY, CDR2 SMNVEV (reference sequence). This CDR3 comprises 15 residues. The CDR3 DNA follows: TGTGCCAGCAGTGGAGAGGGGACAGGGACCCACGAGCAGTACTTC. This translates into CASSGEGTGTHEQYF.

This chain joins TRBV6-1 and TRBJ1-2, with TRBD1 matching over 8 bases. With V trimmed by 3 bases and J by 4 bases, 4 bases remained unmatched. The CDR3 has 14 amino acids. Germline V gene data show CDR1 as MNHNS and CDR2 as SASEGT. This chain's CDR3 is CASSEQGAIYGYTF. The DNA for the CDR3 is TGTGCCAGCAGTGAGCAGGGGGCCATCTATGGCTACACCTTC.

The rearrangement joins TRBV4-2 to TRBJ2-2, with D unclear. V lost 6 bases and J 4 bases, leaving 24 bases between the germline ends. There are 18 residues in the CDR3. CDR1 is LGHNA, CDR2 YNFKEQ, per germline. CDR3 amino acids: CASRLRYKAWLPTGELFF. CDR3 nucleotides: TGTGCCAGCAGGCTGCGATATAAAGCGTGGCTTCCCACCGGGGAGCTGTTTTTT.

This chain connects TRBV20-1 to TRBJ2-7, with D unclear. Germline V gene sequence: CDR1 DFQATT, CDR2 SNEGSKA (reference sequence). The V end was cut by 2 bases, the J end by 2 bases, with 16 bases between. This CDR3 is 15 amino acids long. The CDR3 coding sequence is TGCAGTGCTAGAAGGGTTGGGGTCCCTCCCTACGAGCAGTACTTC. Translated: CSARRVGVPPYEQYF.

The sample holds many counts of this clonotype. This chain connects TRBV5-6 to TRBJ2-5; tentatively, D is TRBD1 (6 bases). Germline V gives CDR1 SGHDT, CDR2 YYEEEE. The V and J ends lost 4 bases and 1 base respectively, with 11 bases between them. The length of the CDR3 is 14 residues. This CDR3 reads CASSIRGSQETQYF. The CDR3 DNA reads TGTGCCAGCAGCATCAGGGGCTCCCAAGAGACCCAGTACTTC.

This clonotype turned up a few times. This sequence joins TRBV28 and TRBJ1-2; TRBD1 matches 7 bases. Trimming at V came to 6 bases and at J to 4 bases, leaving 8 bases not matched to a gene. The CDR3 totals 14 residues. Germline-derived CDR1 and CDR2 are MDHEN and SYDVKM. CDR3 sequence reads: CASRRDSASYGYTF. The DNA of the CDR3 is TGTGCCAGCAGACGGGACAGCGCTTCCTATGGCTACACCTTC.

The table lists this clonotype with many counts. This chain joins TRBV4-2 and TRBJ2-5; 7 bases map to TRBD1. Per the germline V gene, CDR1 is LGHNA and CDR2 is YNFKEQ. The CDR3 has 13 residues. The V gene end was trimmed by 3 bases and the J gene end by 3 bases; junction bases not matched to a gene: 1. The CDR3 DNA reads TGTGCCAGCAGCCAGGGGACAGAAGAGACCCAGTACTTC. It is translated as CASSQGTEETQYF.

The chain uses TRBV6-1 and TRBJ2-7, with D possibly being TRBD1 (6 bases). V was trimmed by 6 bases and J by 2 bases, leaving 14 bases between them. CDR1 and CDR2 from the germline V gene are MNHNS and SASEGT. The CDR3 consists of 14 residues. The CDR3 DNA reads TGTGCCAGCAGCTGGGCAGGGGCGGCCTACGAGCAGTACTTC. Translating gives CASSWAGAAYEQYF.

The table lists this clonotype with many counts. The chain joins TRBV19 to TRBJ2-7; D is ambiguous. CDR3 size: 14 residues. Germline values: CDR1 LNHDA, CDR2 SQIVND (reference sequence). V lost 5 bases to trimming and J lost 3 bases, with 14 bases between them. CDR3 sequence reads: CASSPALLFYEQYF. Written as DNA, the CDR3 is TGTGCCAGTAGTCCCGCCTTGTTATTCTACGAGCAGTACTTC. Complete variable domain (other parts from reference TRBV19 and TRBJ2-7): DGGITQSPKYLFRKEGQNVTLSCEQNLNHDAMYWYRQDPGQGLRLIYYSQIVNDFQKGDIAEGYSVSREKKESFPLTVTSAQKNPTAFYLCASSPALLFYEQYFGPGTRLTVT.

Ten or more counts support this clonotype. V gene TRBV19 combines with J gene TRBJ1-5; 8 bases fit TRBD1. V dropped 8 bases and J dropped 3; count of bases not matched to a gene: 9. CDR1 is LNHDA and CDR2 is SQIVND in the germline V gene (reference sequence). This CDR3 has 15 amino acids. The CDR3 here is CASSQGARVNQPQHF. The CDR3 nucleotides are TGTGCCAGTTCCCAGGGGGCAAGAGTCAATCAGCCCCAGCATTTT.

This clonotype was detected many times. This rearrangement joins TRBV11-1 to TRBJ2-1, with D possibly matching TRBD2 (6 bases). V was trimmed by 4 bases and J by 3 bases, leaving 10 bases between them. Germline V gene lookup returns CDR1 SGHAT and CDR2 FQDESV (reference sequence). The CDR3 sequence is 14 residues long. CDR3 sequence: CASSYVGGYNEQFF. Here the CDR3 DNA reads TGTGCCAGCAGCTACGTCGGGGGCTACAATGAGCAGTTCTTC.

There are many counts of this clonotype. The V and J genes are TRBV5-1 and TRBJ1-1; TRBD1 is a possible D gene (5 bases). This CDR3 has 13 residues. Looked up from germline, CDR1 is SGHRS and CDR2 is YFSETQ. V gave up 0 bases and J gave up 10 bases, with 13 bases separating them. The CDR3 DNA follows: TGCGCCAGCAGCTTGGCCGAATCAGGGCTAGCTTTCTTT. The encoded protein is CASSLAESGLAFF.

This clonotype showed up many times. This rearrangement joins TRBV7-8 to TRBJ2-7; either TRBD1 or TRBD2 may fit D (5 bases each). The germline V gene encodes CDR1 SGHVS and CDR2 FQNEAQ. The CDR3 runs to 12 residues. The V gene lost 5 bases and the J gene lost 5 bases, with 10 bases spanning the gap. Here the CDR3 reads CASSPGHDEQYF. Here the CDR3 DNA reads TGTGCCAGCAGCCCGGGGCATGACGAGCAGTACTTC.

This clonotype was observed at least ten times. CDR3: CASSSTGDEGQPQHF. The CDR3 DNA reads TGTGCCAGCAGTTCTACAGGGGACGAGGGTCAGCCCCAGCATTTT. The chain has TRBV6-5 and TRBJ1-5; 7 nucleotides agree with TRBD1. This CDR3 is 15 amino acids long. Germline V CDR1 and CDR2: MNHEY, SVGAGI. After removal of 4 bases from V and 6 bases from J, the junction contained 9 bases not matched to a gene.

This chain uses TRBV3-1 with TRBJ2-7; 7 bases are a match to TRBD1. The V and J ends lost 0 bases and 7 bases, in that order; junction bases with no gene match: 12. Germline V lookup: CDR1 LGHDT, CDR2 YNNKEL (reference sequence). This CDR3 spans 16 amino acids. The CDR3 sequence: CASSQDYFKGQQEQYF. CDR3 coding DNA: TGTGCCAGCAGCCAAGATTATTTTAAGGGACAGCAGGAGCAGTACTTC.

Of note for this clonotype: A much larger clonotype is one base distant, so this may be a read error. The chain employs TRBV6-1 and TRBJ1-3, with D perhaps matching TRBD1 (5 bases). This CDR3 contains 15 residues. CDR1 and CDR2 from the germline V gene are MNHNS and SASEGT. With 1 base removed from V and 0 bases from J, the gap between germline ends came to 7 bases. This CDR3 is CASSEDRNSGNTIYF. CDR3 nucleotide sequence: TGTGCCAGCAGTGAAGACAGGAACTCTGGAAACACCATATATTTT.

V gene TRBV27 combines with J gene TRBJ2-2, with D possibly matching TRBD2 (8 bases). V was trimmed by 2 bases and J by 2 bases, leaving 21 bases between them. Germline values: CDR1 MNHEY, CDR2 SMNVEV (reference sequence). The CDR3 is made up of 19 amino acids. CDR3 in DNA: TGTGCCAGCAGTTTAGACAGGGCGGGGGGCAAAGACAACACCGGGGAGCTGTTTTTT. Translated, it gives CASSLDRAGGKDNTGELFF.

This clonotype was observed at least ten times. CDR3 sequence reads: CASSLRTDNTEAFF. Written as DNA, the CDR3 is TGTGCCAGCAGCCTTCGGACAGATAACACTGAAGCTTTCTTT. The chain uses TRBV7-9 and TRBJ1-1; TRBD1 is a possible D gene (6 bases). Trimming removed 5 bases from V and 2 bases from J, with 12 bases in between. The CDR3 totals 14 residues. Germline V lookup: CDR1 SEHNR, CDR2 FQNEAQ (reference sequence).

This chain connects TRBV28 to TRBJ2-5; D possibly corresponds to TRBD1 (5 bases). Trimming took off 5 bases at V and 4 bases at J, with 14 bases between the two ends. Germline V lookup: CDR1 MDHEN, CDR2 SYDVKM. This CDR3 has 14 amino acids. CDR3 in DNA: TGTGCCAGCAGTAGCAGGGTGTATCGAGAGACCCAGTACTTC. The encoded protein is CASSSRVYRETQYF. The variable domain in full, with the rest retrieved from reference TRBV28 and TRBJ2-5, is DVKVTQSSRYLVKRTGEKVFLECVQDMDHENMFWYRQDPGLGLRLIYFSYDVKMKEKGDIPEGYSVSREKKERFSLILESASTNQTSMYLCASSSRVYRETQYFGPGTRLLVL.